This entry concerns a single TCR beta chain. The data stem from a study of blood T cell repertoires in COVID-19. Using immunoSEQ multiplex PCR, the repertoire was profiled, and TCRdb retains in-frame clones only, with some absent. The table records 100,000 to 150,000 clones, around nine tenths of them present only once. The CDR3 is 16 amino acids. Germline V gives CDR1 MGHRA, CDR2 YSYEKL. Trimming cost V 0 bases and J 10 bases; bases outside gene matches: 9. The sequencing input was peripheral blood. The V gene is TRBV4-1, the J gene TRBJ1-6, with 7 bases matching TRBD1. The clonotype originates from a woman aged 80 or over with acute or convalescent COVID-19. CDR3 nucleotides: TGCGCCAGCAGCCAAGATGTGGGGCAGGGGGAATCACCCCTCCACTTT. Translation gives CASSQDVGQGESPLHF.